These T cell receptor beta chains were read from a single sample in a study of blood T cells in healthy people across ages. One entry per CDR3 protein results from TCRdb running MiXCR on the 5' RACE reads. The sample contains under 2 million distinct CDR3 sequences, about 32% of which appear only once. The sample consisted of blood. The receptors were sampled from a woman aged 25 to 39 in good health. The CDR3 runs from the conserved cysteine through the conserved F or W. A D gene is named only where the DNA matches it firmly. Some rows have no size entry. The others give once, few or many, or a class for an expanded clone.

NA	NA	TRBV6-5	TRBJ2-7	TGTGCCAGCGGCTCCGAGGCGGACGAGCAGTACTTC	CASGSEADEQYF
NA	NA	TRBV29-1	TRBJ2-1	TGCAGCGTTGAAGGAGGGGGTAACTACAATGAGCAGTTCTTC	CSVEGGGNYNEQFF
NA	NA	TRBV7-9	TRBJ1-1	TGTGCCAGCAGCTTACAGGGTAAAGTGACTGAAGCTTTCTTT	CASSLQGKVTEAFF
NA	TRBD2	TRBV4-1	TRBJ2-3	TGCGCCAGCAGCCCCCGGGGCGGGGGGCTCACAGATACGCAGTATTTT	CASSPRGGGLTDTQYF
few	NA	TRBV6-6	TRBJ2-7	TGTGCCAGCAGTTACGGAGACAGGGCGGGAGAGCAGTACTTC	CASSYGDRAGEQYF
many	NA	TRBV29-1	TRBJ1-2	TGCAGCGTTCCTCATTTTAGGGGAAACTATGGCTACACCTTC	CSVPHFRGNYGYTF
many	NA	TRBV4-1	TRBJ2-6	TGCGCCAGCAGCCAAGAAGGGACATCTGGGGCCAACGTCCTGACTTTC	CASSQEGTSGANVLTF
once	NA	TRBV11-1	TRBJ1-1	TGTGCCAGCAGCTTTTTAAGGGACACAGAGATGAACACTGAAGCTTTCTTT	CASSFLRDTEMNTEAFF
NA	TRBD1	TRBV5-1	TRBJ1-6	TGCGCCAGCAGCCCCCGGGACAGGAATTCACCCCTCCACTTT	CASSPRDRNSPLHF
NA	TRBD2	TRBV20-1	TRBJ2-1	TGCAGTGCTATTCTTCCCTCACTAGCGAGCGATGAGCAGTTCTTC	CSAILPSLASDEQFF
NA	TRBD2	TRBV10-3	TRBJ2-7	TGTGCCATCAGGGATACCCCCGGGACTAGCGGGAGGATCATAGGTCGCAATGAGCAGTACTTC	CAIRDTPGTSGRIIGRNEQYF
few	NA	TRBV6-6	TRBJ2-7	TGTGCCAGCAGTTACGAGACAGGATCCTACGAGCAGTACTTC	CASSYETGSYEQYF
NA	TRBD2	TRBV2	TRBJ2-1	TGTGCCAGCTTGGAGACTAGCGGGAGAGTACCTTACAATGAGCAGTTCTTC	CASLETSGRVPYNEQFF
NA	TRBD2	TRBV3-1	TRBJ2-3	TGTGCCAGCAGCGCGGGGGGGGAGGATACGCAGTATTTT	CASSAGGEDTQYF
NA	TRBD2	TRBV6-5	TRBJ2-7	TGTGCCAGCAGTTACTCGACGGGAGGGTTGTACGAGCAGTACTTC	CASSYSTGGLYEQYF
few	NA	TRBV6-6	TRBJ2-7	TGTGCCAGCAGTTCCACTGGGGGCTCAACCTACGAGCAGTACTTC	CASSSTGGSTYEQYF
NA	NA	TRBV3-1	TRBJ2-1	TGTGCCAGCAGCCGACCACGAGTAGGAGGCAATGAGCAGTTCTTC	CASSRPRVGGNEQFF
NA	NA	TRBV2	TRBJ1-2	TGTGCCAGCAGTGAGGAGTTGGGGGGCCGTGGCTACACCTTC	CASSEELGGRGYTF
NA	NA	TRBV5-1	TRBJ2-3	TGCGCCAGCAGCCCGGGACATGACACAGATACGCAGTATTTT	CASSPGHDTDTQYF
NA	NA	TRBV19	TRBJ2-4	TGTGCCAGTAGTATCTCGGCGGAGGGAAACATTCAGTACTTC	CASSISAEGNIQYF
NA	NA	TRBV30	TRBJ2-1	TGTGCCTGGAGTATGAGGACGTCTGCTGAGCAGTTCTTC	CAWSMRTSAEQFF
NA	NA	TRBV5-4	TRBJ2-4	TGTGCCAGCAGCTCCACCCGACTTTTAGCCAAAAACATTCAGTACTTC	CASSSTRLLAKNIQYF
NA	NA	TRBV4-1	TRBJ2-3	TGCGCCAGCAGCCAAGGCCTCTACACAGGTACGCAGTATTTT	CASSQGLYTGTQYF
many	NA	TRBV9	TRBJ2-7	TGTGCCAGCAGCCCCTACGAGGGATCGGACTACGAGCAGTACTTC	CASSPYEGSDYEQYF
NA	TRBD2	TRBV6-4	TRBJ2-7	TGTGCCAGCAGTGATCCTAGCGGGGGGGAATGGCGATACCCTAGGACCTACGAGCAGTACTTC	CASSDPSGGEWRYPRTYEQYF
few	NA	TRBV12-3/TRBV12-4	TRBJ1-2	TGTGCCAGCAGTTTACGGAACGCTGGCTACACCTTC	CASSLRNAGYTF
NA	TRBD2	TRBV10-3	TRBJ2-5	TGTGCCATCAGTCTAGCGGGGGGGAACCAAGAGACCCAGTACTTC	CAISLAGGNQETQYF
NA	TRBD2	TRBV12-3/TRBV12-4	TRBJ2-2	TGTGCCAGCAGTTTGCCACTAGCGGGCGGGGAGCTGTTTTTT	CASSLPLAGGELFF
NA	NA	TRBV6-1	TRBJ2-5	TGTGCCAGCAGTGACTCGGGGGTCGATGAGACCCAGTACTTC	CASSDSGVDETQYF
few	NA	TRBV30	TRBJ1-1	TGTGCCTGGAGTTCGCAGGTAAACACTGAAGCTTTCTTT	CAWSSQVNTEAFF
many	NA	TRBV29-1	TRBJ2-6	TGCAGCGTGAACCTCGCCTCTGGGGCCAACGTCCTGACTTTC	CSVNLASGANVLTF
NA	NA	TRBV3-1	TRBJ1-2	TGTGCCAGCAGCCCTGGAGGTATTTCTTCTAACTATGGCTACACCTTC	CASSPGGISSNYGYTF
NA	TRBD2	TRBV4-1	TRBJ2-3	TGCGCCAGCAGCCAAGAAGGGCCGCCCCTAGCGGGGGGGACAGATACGCAGTATTTT	CASSQEGPPLAGGTDTQYF
NA	NA	TRBV6-4	TRBJ2-7	TGTGCCAGCAGTGTCACAGGGACCGACGAGCAGTACTTC	CASSVTGTDEQYF
NA	NA	TRBV7-8	TRBJ2-5	TGTGCCAGCGGCTTAGTAGGGACAAAGCAGGCCCAAGAGACCCAGTACTTC	CASGLVGTKQAQETQYF
NA	NA	TRBV4-2	TRBJ1-1	TGTGCCAGCAGCCAGTGGGCAGGGGACAACACTGAAGCTTTCTTT	CASSQWAGDNTEAFF
many	TRBD2	TRBV4-1	TRBJ2-5	TGCGCCAGCAGCCATTCCGGGCTAGCGGGGGAAGAGACCCAGTACTTC	CASSHSGLAGEETQYF
NA	NA	TRBV6-2/TRBV6-3	TRBJ2-5	TGTGCCAGCAGTTACCAGTACCAAGAGACTCAGTACTTC	CASSYQYQETQYF
NA	TRBD2	TRBV2	TRBJ2-1	TGTGCCAGCAGTGAAGATCCATGGCGGGAGGGATATTACAATGAGCAGTTCTTC	CASSEDPWREGYYNEQFF
few	NA	TRBV20-1	TRBJ2-7	TGCAGTGCTAGAGATCTAGATCAGGGATGGGGGAGCGAGCAGTACTTC	CSARDLDQGWGSEQYF